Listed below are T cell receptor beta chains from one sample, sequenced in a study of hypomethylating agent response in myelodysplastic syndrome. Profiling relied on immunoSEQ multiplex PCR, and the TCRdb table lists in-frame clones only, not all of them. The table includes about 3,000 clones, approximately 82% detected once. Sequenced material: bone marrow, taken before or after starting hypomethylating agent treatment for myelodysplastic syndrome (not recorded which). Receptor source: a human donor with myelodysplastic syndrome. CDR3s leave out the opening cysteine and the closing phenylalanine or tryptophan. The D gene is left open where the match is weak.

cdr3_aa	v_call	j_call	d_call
ASSVVTAGTQY	TRBV9	TRBJ2-5	-
ASSLDRGGNEQF	TRBV5-6	TRBJ2-1	TRBD1
ATSSGGEDGQPQH	TRBV15	TRBJ1-5	-
ASNHRGGETQY	TRBV19	TRBJ2-5	-
ASSLHNSYEQY	TRBV5-4	TRBJ2-7	-
ASSYRGNSPLH	TRBV5-8	TRBJ1-6	TRBD1
ATSKLTGGGPDTQY	TRBV15	TRBJ2-3	TRBD1
SGAWWGGSYNEQF	TRBV29-1	TRBJ2-1	TRBD2
ASSLAGQGREQY	TRBV5-6	TRBJ2-7	TRBD1
ASSFYQGGETQY	TRBV5-1	TRBJ2-5	-
ASDNGQEETQY	TRBV5-1	TRBJ2-5	-
ASSPAGGPSQPQH	TRBV5-1	TRBJ1-5	-
ATSNRAGEKLF	TRBV15	TRBJ1-4	-
ASRVREGETQY	TRBV2	TRBJ2-5	-
ASRGQLSEQY	TRBV6-5	TRBJ2-7	-